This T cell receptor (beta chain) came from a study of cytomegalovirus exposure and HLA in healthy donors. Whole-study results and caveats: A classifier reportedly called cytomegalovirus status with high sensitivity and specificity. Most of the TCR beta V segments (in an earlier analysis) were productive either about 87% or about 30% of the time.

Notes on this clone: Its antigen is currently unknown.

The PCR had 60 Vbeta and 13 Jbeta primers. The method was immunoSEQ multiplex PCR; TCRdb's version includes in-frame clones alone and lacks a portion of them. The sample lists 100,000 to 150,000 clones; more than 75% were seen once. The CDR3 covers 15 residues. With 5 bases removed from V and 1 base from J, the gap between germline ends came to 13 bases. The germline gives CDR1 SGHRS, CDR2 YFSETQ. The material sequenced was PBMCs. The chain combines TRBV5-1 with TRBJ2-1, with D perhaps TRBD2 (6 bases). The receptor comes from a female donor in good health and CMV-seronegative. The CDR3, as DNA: TGCGCCAGCAGTCCCGGCGCGGGGTCCTACAATGAGCAGTTCTTC. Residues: CASSPGAGSYNEQFF.